The 19 T cell receptor beta chains given below trace back to one sample, sequenced in a study of cytomegalovirus exposure and HLA in healthy donors. PCR used 60 Vbeta primers and 13 Jbeta primers. Assay used: immunoSEQ multiplex PCR; TCRdb lists only in-frame clones, some missing. Its clone listing holds more than 130,000 clones. Sequences were obtained from PBMCs. These receptor sequences come from a man aged 40-55 years in good health and CMV-seronegative.

This rearrangement joins TRBV9 to TRBJ1-1, with D perhaps matching TRBD1 (5 bases). The CDR3 has 14 residues. CDR1 is SGDLS and CDR2 is YYNGEE in the germline V gene. With 4 bases removed from V and 2 bases from J, the gap between germline ends came to 12 bases. CDR3 sequence (DNA): TGTGCCAGCAGCCTTCGGGGGGATAACACTGAAGCTTTCTTT. Protein product: CASSLRGDNTEAFF.

V and J are TRBV1 and TRBJ2-3; TRBD1 is taken as the D call from the table, unchecked against the DNA. TRBV1 is described as a pseudogene. The CDR3 has 16 amino acids. The DNA of the CDR3 is TGCACCAGCAGCTCCTGTCACAGGGGAAGCACAGATACGCAGTATTTT. Its protein product is CTSSSCHRGSTDTQYF.

The chain has TRBV6-5 and TRBJ1-4; TRBD1 is a possible D gene (5 bases). The CDR3 runs 15 residues. The V and J ends lost 0 bases and 6 bases respectively, with 11 bases between them. CDR1 and CDR2 (germline): MNHEY, SVGAGI. The CDR3 loop is CASSYSTDFYEKLFF. The CDR3, as DNA: TGTGCCAGCAGTTACTCGACAGATTTCTATGAAAAACTGTTTTTT.

The chain is built from TRBV11-2 and TRBJ2-1; 8 bases are shared with TRBD2. The CDR3 is 17 residues long. Germline-derived CDR1 and CDR2 are SGHAT and FQNNGV. V was pared by 0 bases and J by 3 bases, with 7 bases of the junction left unmatched. The CDR3 sequence is CASSLDHQRGIYNEQFF. The CDR3 DNA reads TGTGCCAGCAGCTTAGATCACCAGCGGGGGATCTACAATGAGCAGTTCTTC.

V gene TRBV4-3 combines with J gene TRBJ1-2, with 10 bases lining up with TRBD1. J was trimmed by 7 bases and V by 1 base; bases with no gene match: 6. Germline V lookup: CDR1 LGHNA, CDR2 YSLEER. The CDR3 has 15 amino acids. CDR3 in amino acids: CASSQGGWDRGGYTF. The CDR3 DNA is TGCGCCAGCAGCCAAGGCGGGTGGGACAGGGGTGGCTACACCTTC.

V and J are TRBV7-9 and TRBJ2-2; maybe TRBD1 (6 bases). V lost 0 bases to trimming and J lost 4 bases, with 9 bases between them. Germline loops: CDR1 SEHNR, CDR2 FQNEAQ (reference sequence). The CDR3 extends over 15 amino acids. CDR3 loop: CASSLAQGPTGELFF. The DNA of the CDR3 is TGTGCCAGCAGCTTAGCACAGGGACCCACCGGGGAGCTGTTTTTT.

To note about this clone: At one end, the junction sequence differs from germline, possibly due to a read error. The chain carries TRBV5-1 and TRBJ2-7, with TRBD2 matching over 9 bases. The germline V gene encodes CDR1 SGHRS and CDR2 YFSETQ. This CDR3 is 14 amino acids long. CDR3 amino acids: CASSLDGISGGPDF. The CDR3 DNA reads TGCGCCAGCAGCTTGGACGGGATTAGCGGGGGCCCCGACTTC. The full variable domain, with the rest looked up from reference TRBV5-1 and TRBJ2-7, is KAGVTQTPRYLIKTRGQQVTLSCSPISGHRSVSWYQQTPGQGLQFLFEYFSETQRNKGNFPGRFSGRQFSNSRSEMNVSTLELGDSALYLCASSLDGISGGPDFGPGTRLTVT.

The CDR3: CASSIGQAFGGYTF. CDR3 DNA: TGTGCCAGCAGCATAGGACAGGCCTTCGGGGGCTACACCTTC. This chain links TRBV7-9 with TRBJ1-2; 7 positions agree with TRBD1. Trimming at V came to 5 bases and at J to 8 bases, leaving 11 bases not matched to a gene. The CDR3 spans 14 residues. CDR1 and CDR2 (germline): SEHNR, FQNEAQ (reference sequence).

For the CDR3, the DNA is TGTGCCAGCAGTTTAAGGACCAGGGGTCAGCCCCAGCATTTT. Amino acids: CASSLRTRGQPQHF. The chain is built from TRBV28 and TRBJ1-5; D is perhaps TRBD1 (6 bases). The V end was cut by 2 bases, the J end by 6 bases, with 11 bases between. Per the germline V gene, CDR1 is MDHEN and CDR2 is SYDVKM. There are 14 residues in the CDR3.

The chain recombines TRBV6-5 with TRBJ2-1, with 10 bases aligning to TRBD1. The CDR3 is made up of 13 amino acids. The germline V gene has CDR1 MNHEY and CDR2 SVGAGI. Trimming removed 6 bases from V and 9 bases from J; junction bases left unmatched: 5. The CDR3 spells CASRRQGAVEQFF. CDR3 nucleotide sequence: TGTGCCAGCAGGAGACAGGGGGCGGTTGAGCAGTTCTTC.

V usage is TRBV7-7 and J usage is TRBJ1-1, with no clear D. CDR3 length: 13 amino acids. CDR1 SSHAT and CDR2 FNYEAQ come from the germline V gene (reference sequence). V lost 2 bases to trimming and J lost 8 bases, with 12 bases between them. The CDR3 sequence: CASSLPGGREAFF. The CDR3 coding sequence is TGTGCCAGCAGCTTACCGGGAGGACGGGAAGCTTTCTTT.

The chain links TRBV19 to TRBJ2-2; 9 bases agree with TRBD2. CDR3 length: 16 amino acids. With 3 bases clipped from V and 4 bases from J, the junction kept 6 bases outside the gene matches. Germline V lookup: CDR1 LNHDA, CDR2 SQIVND (reference sequence). The CDR3 DNA reads TGTGCCAGTAGTATTATAGCGGGGGCGCTCACCGGGGAGCTGTTTTTT. This codes for CASSIIAGALTGELFF.

The rearrangement uses TRBV7-3 and TRBJ2-7; the D gene is possibly TRBD2 (6 bases). Germline-derived CDR1 and CDR2 are SGHTA and FQGTGA. The V end lost 2 bases, the J end lost 6 bases, and 14 bases lay between the germline ends. The CDR3 has 14 residues. The CDR3 DNA follows: TGTGCCAGCAGCTTATGGGGACTTTCCGGCGAGCAGTACTTC. This encodes CASSLWGLSGEQYF.

The J gene is TRBJ2-5, the V gene TRBV7-9; 12 nucleotides match TRBD2. Germline CDR1 reads SEHNR; CDR2 reads FQNEAQ (reference sequence). With 3 bases clipped from V and 5 bases from J, the junction kept 4 bases outside the gene matches. The CDR3 sequence is 15 residues long. CDR3 nucleotides: TGTGCCAGCAGCTTCCTAGCGGGGGGGTTTGAGACCCAGTACTTC. Its protein product is CASSFLAGGFETQYF.

The chain recombines TRBV5-1 with TRBJ2-7; 10 bases are a match to TRBD1. This CDR3 has 14 amino acids. Germline V gene sequence: CDR1 SGHRS, CDR2 YFSETQ. Germline trimming cut 4 bases from V and 7 bases from J; bases unmatched to any gene: 8. The CDR3, as DNA: TGCGCCAGCAGCGGCGACAGGGGGCGCGGGGAGCAGTACTTC. Amino acid sequence: CASSGDRGRGEQYF.

The chain recombines TRBV27 with TRBJ2-7; TRBD2 might be the D (6 bases). The CDR3 has 15 amino acids. Germline values: CDR1 MNHEY, CDR2 SMNVEV (reference sequence). The V end lost 6 bases, the J end lost 4 bases, and 19 bases lay between the germline ends. The CDR3 sequence: CASSPVGEVGYEQYF. In DNA, the CDR3 is TGTGCCAGCAGCCCGGTGGGGGAGGTGGGTTACGAGCAGTACTTC.

The rearrangement links TRBV6-1 to TRBJ1-2; D ambiguous. Trimming removed 3 bases from V and 4 bases from J, with 12 bases in between. This CDR3 region has 14 residues. Germline-derived CDR1 and CDR2 are MNHNS and SASEGT. CDR3 DNA: TGTGCCAGCAGTGACCACAGCTTAACCTATGGCTACACCTTC. Its protein product is CASSDHSLTYGYTF.

This chain uses TRBV14 with TRBJ2-3, with 8 nucleotides matching TRBD2. The germline gives CDR1 SGHDN, CDR2 FVKESK. The J segment lost 5 bases and the V segment lost 3 bases, leaving 13 bases of the junction unmatched. The CDR3 is 17 amino acids. The CDR3 nucleotides are TGTGCCAGCAGCCACTCCTTAACGGGGGGGGTGCAAGATACGCAGTATTTT. Amino acids: CASSHSLTGGVQDTQYF.

CDR3 coding DNA: TGCAGCGTTGAGGCGGGATACAATGAGCAGTTCTTC. This translates into CSVEAGYNEQFF. V usage is TRBV29-1 and J usage is TRBJ2-1; D may be TRBD2 (6 bases). V was trimmed by 3 bases and J by 4 bases, leaving 7 bases between them. This CDR3 has 12 residues. The V gene's germline CDR1 is SQVTM and CDR2 ANQGSEA.